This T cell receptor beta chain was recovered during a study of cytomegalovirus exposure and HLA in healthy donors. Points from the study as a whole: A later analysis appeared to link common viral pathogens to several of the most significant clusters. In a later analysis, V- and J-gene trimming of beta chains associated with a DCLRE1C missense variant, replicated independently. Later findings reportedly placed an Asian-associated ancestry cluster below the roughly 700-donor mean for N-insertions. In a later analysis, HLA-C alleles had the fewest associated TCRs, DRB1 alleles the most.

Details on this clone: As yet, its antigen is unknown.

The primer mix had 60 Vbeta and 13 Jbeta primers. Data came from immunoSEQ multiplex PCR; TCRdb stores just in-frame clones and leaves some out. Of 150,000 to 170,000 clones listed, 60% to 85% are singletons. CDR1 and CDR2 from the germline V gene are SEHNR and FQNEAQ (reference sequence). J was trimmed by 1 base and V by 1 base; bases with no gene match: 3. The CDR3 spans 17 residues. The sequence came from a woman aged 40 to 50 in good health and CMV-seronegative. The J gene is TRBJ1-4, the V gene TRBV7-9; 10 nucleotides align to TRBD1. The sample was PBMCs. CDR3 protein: CASSLGDRGGTNEKLFF. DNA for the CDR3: TGTGCCAGCAGCTTAGGGGACAGGGGAGGAACTAATGAAAAACTGTTTTTT.